This paragraph reports one TCR beta chain. The data belong to a study of T cell responses to AZD1222 COVID-19 vaccine. TCRdb keeps only in-frame clones here, not all; method: immunoSEQ multiplex PCR. The profile shows 150,000 to 200,000 clones, approximately 93% of them singletons. The CDR3 is 13 residues long. CDR1 and CDR2 (germline): MNHEY, SVGEGT. V lost 6 bases, J lost 1 base, and 9 bases lay in between. This sequence was found in an adult in good health. The chain joins TRBV6-2 or TRBV6-3 to TRBJ1-2; no firm D call. The sequenced sample was peripheral blood, obtained on day 0 of AZD1222 vaccination. The CDR3 nucleotides are TGTGCCAGCAGCGGTCCCCTTAACTATGGCTACACCTTC. It codes for CASSGPLNYGYTF.